A single sample is the source of the 21 T cell receptor beta chains below, sequenced in a study of blood T cells in healthy people across ages. Using a J-beta primer mix together with a sample-barcoded 5' primer, a second PCR was run for roughly 6 to 12 cycles. TCRdb fed the 5' RACE reads into MiXCR, producing one record per CDR3 protein. Of hundreds of thousands of distinct CDR3 sequences listed, 45% to 65% are singletons. The specimen was blood. The origin of the receptors is a man between 60 and 75 years old in good health.

The chain combines TRBV3-1 with TRBJ2-5, with D unresolved. The CDR3 consists of 15 residues. CDR1 is LGHDT and CDR2 is YNNKEL in the germline V gene (reference sequence). Trimming stripped 0 bases from V and 2 bases from J, with 10 bases between. CDR3 coding DNA: TGTGCCAGCAGCCAAGATTATGCGGCGCAAGAGACCCAGTACTTC. Its translation is CASSQDYAAQETQYF.

The chain employs TRBV3-1 and TRBJ1-4, with 9 bases aligning to TRBD1. Germline lookup yields CDR1 LGHDT and CDR2 YNNKEL (reference sequence). The CDR3 has 13 amino acids. The V and J ends lost 6 bases and 13 bases, in that order; junction bases with no gene match: 9. CDR3 nucleotides: TGTGCCAGCAGAACACAGGGGGCGGCAAGACTGTTTTTT. Protein product: CASRTQGAARLFF.

The chain combines TRBV6-5 with TRBJ1-1, with TRBD1 as a possible D gene (5 bases). The CDR3 runs 14 residues. Germline loops: CDR1 MNHEY, CDR2 SVGAGI. V was cut by 5 bases and J by 4 bases, with 14 bases left in between. Written as DNA, the CDR3 is TGTGCCAGCAGTACCCGAGAGGGACCCACTGAAGCTTTCTTT. It translates to CASSTREGPTEAFF.

V and J are TRBV20-1 and TRBJ1-1; TRBD1 matches at 9 bases. This CDR3 region has 16 residues. Trimming cost V 6 bases and J 4 bases; bases outside gene matches: 15. Germline V CDR1 and CDR2: DFQATT, SNEGSKA (reference sequence). CDR3 sequence (DNA): TGCAGTGCCTATCCATTATCCGGGACAGGGTCCACTGAAGCTTTCTTT. Protein product: CSAYPLSGTGSTEAFF.

V is TRBV12-3 or TRBV12-4 and J is TRBJ2-5, with 10 bases that match TRBD2. This CDR3 spans 15 amino acids. The J segment lost 6 bases and the V segment lost 4 bases, leaving 8 bases of the junction unmatched. The CDR3, as DNA: TGTGCCAGCAGTTCCTCCAGCGGGGGGGGTAAGACCCAGTACTTC. This gives the protein CASSSSSGGGKTQYF.

Here the CDR3 DNA reads TGTGCCAGCAGGCCGGTGGGGACAACTAATGAAAAACTGTTTTTT. Translation: CASRPVGTTNEKLFF. This sequence joins TRBV12-3 or TRBV12-4 and TRBJ1-4, with D uncertain. CDR3 size: 15 residues. With 6 bases removed from V and 0 bases from J, the gap between germline ends came to 11 bases.

The chain combines TRBV29-1 with TRBJ1-2; 7 bases are shared with TRBD1. The CDR3 totals 14 residues. V trimming: 1 base; J trimming: 4 bases; junction bases outside the gene matches: 6. CDR1 and CDR2 from the germline V gene are SQVTM and ANQGSEA. Here the CDR3 reads CSVEGGTAVYGYTF. The CDR3 nucleotides are TGCAGCGTTGAAGGGGGGACAGCAGTCTATGGCTACACCTTC.

The rearrangement uses TRBV5-1 and TRBJ2-6; 7 nucleotides match TRBD1. CDR3 length: 18 residues. Germline V gene data show CDR1 as SGHRS and CDR2 as YFSETQ. V was clipped by 3 bases and J by 0 bases; unmatched bases: 9. Here the CDR3 DNA reads TGCGCCAGCAGCTATGCGACAGGGTTCTACTCTGGGGCCAACGTCCTGACTTTC. Translated: CASSYATGFYSGANVLTF. Supplemented by reference TRBV5-1 and TRBJ2-6, the full variable domain reads KAGVTQTPRYLIKTRGQQVTLSCSPISGHRSVSWYQQTPGQGLQFLFEYFSETQRNKGNFPGRFSGRQFSNSRSEMNVSTLELGDSALYLCASSYATGFYSGANVLTFGAGSRLTVL.

This clonotype was found a few times. V is TRBV20-1 and J is TRBJ1-4, with no clear D. V lost 1 base and J lost 8, with 11 bases in between. The germline V gene has CDR1 DFQATT and CDR2 SNEGSKA (reference sequence). CDR3 size: 13 residues. The chain's CDR3 is CSARVSGNEKLFF. DNA for the CDR3: TGCAGTGCTAGAGTTTCAGGCAACGAAAAACTGTTTTTT.

This clonotype was seen more than once but under ten times. The J gene is TRBJ2-4, the V gene TRBV5-1, with D possibly matching TRBD1 (5 bases). The J call is uncertain, as TRBJ2-7 better fits the DNA end. Germline V gene sequence: CDR1 SGHRS, CDR2 YFSETQ. This CDR3 comprises 16 residues. The CDR3 bases are TGCGCCAGCAGCTTGGGGGTATCGTGGGGCAATGACGAGCAGTACTTC. It encodes CASSLGVSWGNDEQYF.

This clonotype was detected only a few times. The rearrangement uses TRBV20-1 and TRBJ2-5, with 10 positions matching TRBD2. CDR3 length: 13 amino acids. Germline CDR1 and CDR2: DFQATT and SNEGSKA (reference sequence). Unmatched junction bases numbered 3, after V lost 5 bases and J lost 3 bases. The CDR3 reads CSALAGGKETQYF. DNA for the CDR3: TGCAGTGCTTTAGCGGGGGGCAAAGAGACCCAGTACTTC.

This clonotype was recorded only once. This sequence joins TRBV10-3 and TRBJ2-1; 8 nucleotides line up with TRBD2. CDR3 length equals 16 residues. V was clipped by 0 bases and J by 6 bases; unmatched bases: 7. Germline V gene data show CDR1 as ENHRY and CDR2 as SYGVKD. The CDR3 loop reads CAISESGTRVPNEQFF. In nucleotides, the CDR3 is TGTGCCATCAGTGAGTCCGGGACTAGGGTGCCCAATGAGCAGTTCTTC.

The chain carries TRBV2 and TRBJ2-1; 12 nucleotides line up with TRBD2. This CDR3 is built from 15 residues. Germline V gives CDR1 SNHLY, CDR2 FYNNEI. Trimming took 3 bases from V and 6 from J; bases not matched to a gene: 3. CDR3 sequence reads: CASSEGTSGPNEQFF. In nucleotides, the CDR3 is TGTGCCAGCAGTGAGGGGACTAGCGGGCCCAATGAGCAGTTCTTC.

There are a few counts of this clonotype. The CDR3 sequence is CSAGWGNTGELFF. CDR3 coding DNA: TGCAGCGCAGGTTGGGGAAACACCGGGGAGCTGTTTTTT. The V call is TRBV29-1, the J call TRBJ2-2; D gene uncertain. Germline V gives CDR1 SQVTM, CDR2 ANQGSEA. The CDR3 spans 13 residues. Trimming removed 7 bases at V and 2 bases at J, with 11 bases between.

The V gene is TRBV20-1, the J gene TRBJ2-1; 8 bases are a match to TRBD1. V lost 7 bases to trimming and J lost 9 bases; unmatched junction nucleotides: 11. From germline, CDR1 is DFQATT and CDR2 SNEGSKA (reference sequence). There are 13 residues in the CDR3. CDR3 amino acids: CSVEDRDGSEQFF. CDR3 DNA sequence: TGCAGTGTCGAGGACAGGGACGGGAGTGAGCAGTTCTTC.

The rearrangement links TRBV29-1 to TRBJ2-1, with D tentatively TRBD2 (7 bases). Germline V gene sequence: CDR1 SQVTM, CDR2 ANQGSEA. This CDR3 region has 13 residues. V lost 6 bases and J lost 6, with 15 bases in between. The CDR3 DNA follows: TGCAGCGTAGGGAGGGGGGACTTCAATGAGCAGTTCTTC. Amino acid sequence: CSVGRGDFNEQFF.

The chain uses TRBV18 and TRBJ2-7, with TRBD2 matching over 14 bases. CDR1 and CDR2 (germline): KGHSH, LQKENI. J gave up 1 base and V 4 bases, and 3 bases lay outside the gene matches. CDR3 length: 16 amino acids. The CDR3 DNA sequence: TGTGCCAGCTCACGAGGACTAGCGGGGGGATCCTACGAGCAGTACTTC. As protein: CASSRGLAGGSYEQYF.

This clonotype appeared a few times. This sequence joins TRBV15 and TRBJ2-5; 9 bases map to TRBD1. The better agreement between TRBJ2-7 and the DNA end casts doubt on the J call. CDR1 and CDR2 (germline): LNHNV, YYDKDF (reference sequence). This CDR3 is built from 15 residues. As DNA, the CDR3 is TGTGCCACCAGCAGAGATCCGGGACAGGGCAACGAGCAGTACTTC. This encodes CATSRDPGQGNEQYF.

This clonotype was seen only a few times. This chain links TRBV5-1 with TRBJ2-3; TRBD2 is a possible D gene (6 bases). The V gene lost 5 bases and the J gene lost 2 bases, with 12 bases spanning the gap. This CDR3 is built from 14 residues. CDR1 SGHRS and CDR2 YFSETQ come from the germline V gene. The CDR3 coding sequence is TGCGCCAGCAGTCGTACTAGCCCCACAGATACGCAGTATTTT. Its protein product is CASSRTSPTDTQYF.

Regarding this clonotype: Relative to the germline gene, one junction end is altered; a read error may explain this. The chain employs TRBV12-3 or TRBV12-4 and TRBJ2-1, with no clear D. This CDR3 contains 11 residues. The CDR3 reads CAGSWVNEQFF. CDR3 bases: TGTGCCGGCAGTTGGGTAAATGAGCAGTTCTTC.

The chain combines TRBV20-1 with TRBJ2-1; 8 bases fit TRBD2. The CDR3 totals 16 residues. Looked up from germline, CDR1 is DFQATT and CDR2 is SNEGSKA (reference sequence). J was trimmed by 1 base and V by 1 base; bases with no gene match: 6. CDR3: CSARVTGGHSYNEQFF. CDR3 nucleotide sequence: TGCAGTGCTAGAGTTACGGGGGGGCATTCCTACAATGAGCAGTTCTTC.